The entry below gives a single TCR beta chain sequence along with its context. Its target is not known. V dropped 5 bases and J dropped 7 bases, with 15 bases sitting between them. CDR1 is SEHNR and CDR2 is FQNEAQ in the germline V gene (reference sequence). This CDR3 spans 14 amino acids. Synthetically made TCR analog templates were put into each PCR as spikes. The table came from immunoSEQ multiplex PCR; TCRdb's copy has only in-frame clones and leaves some out. The sample has 30,000 to 35,000 clones, 84% seen once. These data belong to a study of PD-L1 blockade in urothelial cancer. Study-level background: Analyses used blood from 3 weeks (second dose) and 6 weeks after treatment start.

Overall study findings and caveats: Improved survival was predicted by pretreatment blood TCR clonality below the median.

The TCR sequence derives from a man between 60 and 75 years old with urothelial cancer. Sequencing was performed on PBMCs, taken around atezolizumab (anti-PD-L1) treatment. The V call is TRBV7-9, the J call TRBJ1-5; possible D gene TRBD1, 6 bases. CDR3 sequence reads: CASSGGGGGQPQHF. The DNA of the CDR3 is TGTGCCAGCAGCGGGGGCGGAGGTGGGCAGCCCCAGCATTTT. Full variable domain (missing parts from reference TRBV7-9 and TRBJ1-5): DTGVSQNPRHKITKRGQNVTFRCDPISEHNRLYWYRQTLGQGPEFLTYFQNEAQLEKSRLLSDRFSAERPKGSFSTLEIQRTEQGDSAMYLCASSGGGGGQPQHFGDGTRLSIL.